What follows are 21 T cell receptor beta chains derived from one specimen sequenced in a study of OX40 agonist ivuxolimab in advanced cancers. The table came from immunoSEQ multiplex PCR; TCRdb's copy has only in-frame clones and leaves some out. The table lists 100,000 to 150,000 clones, 80% to 95% of them singletons. The sequenced sample was CD4+ or CD8+ T cells sorted from blood, obtained in a trial of the OX40 agonist ivuxolimab. The receptors stem from an adult with an advanced solid tumor such as melanoma, head and neck, liver or kidney cancer.

In DNA, the CDR3 is TGTGCCAGCTCACCACCTAACAGGGTTAGGCAGCCCCAGCATTTT. This translates into CASSPPNRVRQPQHF. The J gene is TRBJ1-5, the V gene TRBV18; D may be TRBD1 (6 bases). The CDR3 consists of 15 residues. Germline CDR1 is KGHSH and CDR2 is LQKENI. V dropped 0 bases and J dropped 7 bases, with 13 bases sitting between them.

This chain links TRBV7-9 with TRBJ1-5, with 7 bases aligning to TRBD1. Germline values: CDR1 SEHNR, CDR2 FQNEAQ (reference sequence). The length of the CDR3 is 13 residues. Trimming at V came to 5 bases and at J to 7 bases, leaving 5 bases not matched to a gene. The CDR3 DNA follows: TGTGCCAGCAGCCTACAGGGGAACCAGCCCCAGCATTTT. As protein: CASSLQGNQPQHF.

Only a few counts were recorded for this clone. CDR3 in DNA: TGTGCCAGCAGCCTGAACAGGGACGCTCAGCCCCAGCATTTT. This translates into CASSLNRDAQPQHF. This chain joins TRBV6-5 and TRBJ1-5; D possibly corresponds to TRBD1 (6 bases). Germline values: CDR1 MNHEY, CDR2 SVGAGI. Trimming cost V 6 bases and J 6 bases, with 15 bases left between them. This CDR3 comprises 14 residues.

This rearrangement joins TRBV15 to TRBJ1-5, with no clear D. The germline gives CDR1 LNHNV, CDR2 YYDKDF (reference sequence). Trimming pared 0 bases from V and 4 bases from J, leaving 7 bases between. This CDR3 comprises 14 residues. The CDR3 is CATSRDLNNQPQHF. The CDR3 region has the DNA TGTGCCACCAGCAGAGATTTAAATAATCAGCCCCAGCATTTT.

The V gene is TRBV30, the J gene TRBJ1-5; 7 nucleotides line up with TRBD1. This CDR3 is built from 14 residues. Germline trimming cut 6 bases from V and 3 bases from J; bases unmatched to any gene: 8. Germline V gene data show CDR1 as GTSNPN and CDR2 as SVGIG (reference sequence). CDR3 region: CACDRDSSNQPQHF. The CDR3 DNA reads TGTGCCTGTGACCGGGACAGCTCCAATCAGCCCCAGCATTTT.

The chain has TRBV2 and TRBJ1-1; D is unclear. V was cut by 7 bases and J by 5 bases, with 14 bases left in between. Looked up from germline, CDR1 is SNHLY and CDR2 is FYNNEI. The length of the CDR3 is 13 residues. In DNA, the CDR3 is TGTGCCAGCACCTTCACCCGGAGGACTGAAGCTTTCTTT. Amino acids: CASTFTRRTEAFF. Together with reference TRBV2 and TRBJ1-1, the CDR3 gives the full variable domain: EPEVTQTPSHQVTQMGQEVILRCVPISNHLYFYWYRQILGQKVEFLVSFYNNEISEKSEIFDDQFSVERPDGSNFTLKIRSTKLEDSAMYFCASTFTRRTEAFFGQGTRLTVV.

The chain employs TRBV10-3 and TRBJ2-7, with TRBD2 identical over 8 bases. The CDR3 has 15 amino acids. Germline lookup yields CDR1 ENHRY and CDR2 SYGVKD. The V segment lost 3 bases and the J segment 5 bases; nucleotides outside the gene matches: 9. CDR3 sequence: CAISEGGRSFNEQYF. CDR3 coding DNA: TGTGCCATCAGTGAAGGCGGGAGGAGTTTTAACGAGCAGTACTTC.

This sequence joins TRBV19 and TRBJ1-2, with 8 bases aligning to TRBD1. Germline V lookup: CDR1 LNHDA, CDR2 SQIVND (reference sequence). The V segment lost 4 bases and the J segment 8 bases; nucleotides outside the gene matches: 9. The CDR3 totals 14 residues. The CDR3 DNA sequence: TGTGCCAGTAGTAGCCGGGACAGGCCGTGGGGCTACACCTTC. Translated: CASSSRDRPWGYTF.

V usage is TRBV10-3 and J usage is TRBJ2-7; 7 positions agree with TRBD1. The germline V gene has CDR1 ENHRY and CDR2 SYGVKD. CDR3 size: 14 residues. V gave up 6 bases and J gave up 2 bases; unmatched junction bases: 7. The DNA for the CDR3 is TGTGCCATCAGAGACGGGACAGAGACCTACGAGCAGTACTTC. It is translated as CAIRDGTETYEQYF.

The rearrangement links TRBV28 to TRBJ1-5; 7 bases are a match to TRBD1. This CDR3 contains 17 residues. The trim removed 6 bases at V and 4 bases at J, leaving 15 bases unmatched. Per germline, CDR1 MDHEN and CDR2 SYDVKM. Here the CDR3 DNA reads TGTGCCAGCAGACCGAACCGGGGGACAGTGGGAAATCAGCCCCAGCATTTT. Protein product: CASRPNRGTVGNQPQHF.

The chain links TRBV28 to TRBJ2-7, with unresolved D. Germline V CDR1 and CDR2: MDHEN, SYDVKM. This CDR3 is built from 13 residues. V was pared by 4 bases and J by 3 bases, with 10 bases between. The CDR3, as DNA: TGTGCCAGCAGTTCCTCCGCGCACTACGAGCAGTACTTC. Translation: CASSSSAHYEQYF.

V is TRBV27 and J is TRBJ1-1; TRBD1 might be the D (5 bases). V lost 6 bases and J lost 5, with 19 bases in between. The CDR3 consists of 15 residues. Per the germline V gene, CDR1 is MNHEY and CDR2 is SMNVEV (reference sequence). The CDR3 is CASSHRGGRGTEAFF. CDR3 DNA sequence: TGTGCCAGCAGCCACCGTGGGGGTCGAGGAACTGAAGCTTTCTTT.

This chain uses TRBV28 with TRBJ1-1; 8 positions agree with TRBD1. This CDR3 has 15 amino acids. V lost 2 bases, J lost 5 bases, and 7 bases stayed unmatched. CDR1 is MDHEN, CDR2 SYDVKM, per germline. The CDR3 DNA reads as TGTGCCAGCAGTTTAGCCGGGACAGGAGGGACTGAAGCTTTCTTT. This gives the protein CASSLAGTGGTEAFF.

The chain employs TRBV4-1 and TRBJ1-1, with D hard to call. V lost 1 base and J lost 0, with 6 bases in between. This CDR3 comprises 14 residues. The germline V gene encodes CDR1 MGHRA and CDR2 YSYEKL. The CDR3 DNA reads as TGCGCCAGCAGCCAAGTCAGCCTGAACACTGAAGCTTTCTTT. It yields the protein CASSQVSLNTEAFF.

The gene calls are TRBV7-9 and TRBJ1-5, with a possible D match to TRBD1 (6 bases). This CDR3 is 15 amino acids long. From germline, CDR1 is SEHNR and CDR2 FQNEAQ (reference sequence). V was shortened by 5 bases and J by 4 bases, with 15 bases between the two germline ends. For the CDR3, the DNA is TGTGCCAGCAGCCCTCGTGGGGGGCTGAATCAGCCCCAGCATTTT. This gives the protein CASSPRGGLNQPQHF.

The chain recombines TRBV18 with TRBJ1-1; 8 bases fit TRBD1. In germline, CDR1 is KGHSH, CDR2 LQKENI. The CDR3 runs 16 residues. Trimming removed 1 base from V and 4 bases from J; junction bases left unmatched: 8. The CDR3: CASSPQPGQVPTEAFF. The CDR3 DNA reads TGTGCCAGCTCACCACAACCGGGACAGGTACCCACTGAAGCTTTCTTT. The entire variable domain, with the rest obtained from reference TRBV18 and TRBJ1-1, is as follows: NAGVMQNPRHLVRRRGQEARLRCSPMKGHSHVYWYRQLPEEGLKFMVYLQKENIIDESGMPKERFSAEFPKEGPSILRIQQVVRGDSAAYFCASSPQPGQVPTEAFFGQGTRLTVV.

This rearrangement joins TRBV6-6 to TRBJ1-1; D gene ambiguous. The CDR3 sequence is 13 residues long. Looked up from germline, CDR1 is MNHNY and CDR2 is SVGAGI (reference sequence). V was trimmed by 4 bases and J by 4 bases, leaving 10 bases between them. CDR3 amino acids: CASSSGMFTEAFF. The CDR3 DNA reads as TGTGCCAGCAGTTCGGGGATGTTCACTGAAGCTTTCTTT.

This sequence joins TRBV5-4 and TRBJ1-2; the match to TRBD1 covers 12 bases. The CDR3 has 16 amino acids. CDR1 is SGHNT and CDR2 is YYREEE in the germline V gene (reference sequence). V gave up 8 bases and J gave up 4 bases; unmatched junction bases: 12. CDR3 in amino acids: CASRMGTGGPLYGYTF. The CDR3 nucleotides are TGTGCCAGTAGGATGGGGACAGGGGGCCCCCTCTATGGCTACACCTTC. The full variable domain, rest sourced from reference TRBV5-4 and TRBJ1-2, is ETGVTQSPTHLIKTRGQQVTLRCSSQSGHNTVSWYQQALGQGPQFIFQYYREEENGRGNFPPRFSGLQFPNYSSELNVNALELDDSALYLCASRMGTGGPLYGYTFGSGTRLTVV.

This sequence joins TRBV18 and TRBJ1-2; 10 bases are shared with TRBD1. This CDR3 has 15 amino acids. From germline, CDR1 is KGHSH and CDR2 LQKENI. V lost 2 bases, J lost 4 bases, and 4 bases stayed unmatched. CDR3 bases: TGTGCCAGCTCACCAACCCGGGACAGGGGCTATGGCTACACCTTC. Its translation is CASSPTRDRGYGYTF.

The CDR3 bases are TGTGCCAGCAGACCGGGACAGGGGACCTACGAGCAGTACTTC. Amino acids: CASRPGQGTYEQYF. V is TRBV2 and J is TRBJ2-7; TRBD1 aligns across 10 bases. CDR1 and CDR2 from the germline V gene are SNHLY and FYNNEI. The CDR3 covers 14 residues. J was trimmed by 2 bases and V by 6 bases; bases with no gene match: 4.

The chain employs TRBV15 and TRBJ1-1; D gene uncertain. V was pared by 0 bases and J by 7 bases, with 6 bases between. The CDR3 runs to 12 residues. CDR1 is LNHNV, CDR2 YYDKDF, per germline (reference sequence). The CDR3 nucleotides read TGTGCCACCAGCAGAGAGGGTAATGAAGCTTTCTTT. Translated: CATSREGNEAFF.